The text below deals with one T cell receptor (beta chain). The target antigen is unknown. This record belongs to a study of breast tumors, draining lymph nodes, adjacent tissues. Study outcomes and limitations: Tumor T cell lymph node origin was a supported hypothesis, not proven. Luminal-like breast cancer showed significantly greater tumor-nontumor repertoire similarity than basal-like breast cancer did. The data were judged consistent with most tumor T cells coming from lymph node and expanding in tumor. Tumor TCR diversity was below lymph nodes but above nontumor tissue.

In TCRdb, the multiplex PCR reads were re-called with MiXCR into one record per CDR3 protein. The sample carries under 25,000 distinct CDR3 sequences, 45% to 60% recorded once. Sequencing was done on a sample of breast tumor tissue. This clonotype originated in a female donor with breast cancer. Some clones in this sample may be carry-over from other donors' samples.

The CDR3 here is CSGSGTSSGELFF. CDR3 sequence (DNA): TGCAGCGGCTCCGGGACATCATCCGGGGAGCTGTTTTTT. This chain connects TRBV29-1 to TRBJ2-2; D is perhaps TRBD1 (6 bases). The CDR3 is made up of 13 amino acids. Trimming pared 7 bases from V and 6 bases from J, leaving 15 bases between. CDR1 is SQVTM, CDR2 ANQGSEA, per germline.